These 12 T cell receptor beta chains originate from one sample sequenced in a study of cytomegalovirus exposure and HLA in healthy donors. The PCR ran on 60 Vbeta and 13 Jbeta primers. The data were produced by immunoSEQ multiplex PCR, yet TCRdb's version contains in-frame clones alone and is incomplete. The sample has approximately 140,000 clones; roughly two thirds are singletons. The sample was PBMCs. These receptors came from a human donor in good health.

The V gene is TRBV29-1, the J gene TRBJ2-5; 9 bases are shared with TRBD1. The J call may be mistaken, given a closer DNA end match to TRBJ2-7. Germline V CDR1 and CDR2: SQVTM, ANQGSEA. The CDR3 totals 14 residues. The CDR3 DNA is TGCAGCGTTAAAACCCGGGACAGGGCTTACGAGCAGTACTTC. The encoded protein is CSVKTRDRAYEQYF.

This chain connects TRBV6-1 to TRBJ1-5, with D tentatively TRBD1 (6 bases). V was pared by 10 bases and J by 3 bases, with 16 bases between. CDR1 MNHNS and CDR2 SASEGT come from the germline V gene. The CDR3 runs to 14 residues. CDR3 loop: CATHREWNNQPQHF. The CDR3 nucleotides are TGTGCCACCCACAGGGAGTGGAACAATCAGCCCCAGCATTTT.

The CDR3 bases are TGTGCCAGTAGTATAGAGAGGAACACTGAAGCTTTCTTT. Encoded protein: CASSIERNTEAFF. The V call is TRBV19, the J call TRBJ1-1; D uncertain. Trimming shortened V by 0 bases and J by 1 base, and 3 bases separated the two germline ends. CDR1 LNHDA and CDR2 SQIVND come from the germline V gene (reference sequence). The CDR3 totals 13 residues.

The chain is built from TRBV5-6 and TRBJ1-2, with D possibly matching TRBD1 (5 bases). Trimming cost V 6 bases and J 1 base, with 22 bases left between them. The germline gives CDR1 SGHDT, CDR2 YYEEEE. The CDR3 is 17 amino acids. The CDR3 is CASTFSRGGVLNYGYTF. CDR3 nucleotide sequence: TGTGCCAGCACCTTTAGCCGGGGGGGGGTCCTTAACTATGGCTACACCTTC.

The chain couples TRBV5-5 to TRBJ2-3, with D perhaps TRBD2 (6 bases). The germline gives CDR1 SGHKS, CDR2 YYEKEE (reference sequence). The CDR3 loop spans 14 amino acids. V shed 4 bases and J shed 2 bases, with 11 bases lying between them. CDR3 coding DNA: TGTGCCAGCAGCACCGGGGAGGCCACAGATACGCAGTATTTT. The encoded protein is CASSTGEATDTQYF.

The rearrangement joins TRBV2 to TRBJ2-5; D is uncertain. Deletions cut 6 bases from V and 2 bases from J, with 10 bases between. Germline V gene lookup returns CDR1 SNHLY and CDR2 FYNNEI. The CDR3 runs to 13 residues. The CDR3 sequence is CASRPHGQETQYF. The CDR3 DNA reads TGTGCCAGCAGACCTCACGGGCAAGAGACCCAGTACTTC.

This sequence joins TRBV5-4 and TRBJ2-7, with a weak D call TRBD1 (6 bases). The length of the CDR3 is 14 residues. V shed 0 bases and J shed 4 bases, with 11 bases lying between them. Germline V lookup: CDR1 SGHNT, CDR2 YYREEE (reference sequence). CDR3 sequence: CASSLVGRGYEQYF. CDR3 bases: TGTGCCAGCAGCTTGGTAGGCAGGGGTTACGAGCAGTACTTC.

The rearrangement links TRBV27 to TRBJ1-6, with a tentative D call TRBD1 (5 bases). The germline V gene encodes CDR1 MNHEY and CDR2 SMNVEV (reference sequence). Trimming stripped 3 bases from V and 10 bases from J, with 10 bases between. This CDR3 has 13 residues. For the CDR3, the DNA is TGTGCCAGCAGTTTCAGGGTCGGGTCACCCCTCCACTTT. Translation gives CASSFRVGSPLHF.

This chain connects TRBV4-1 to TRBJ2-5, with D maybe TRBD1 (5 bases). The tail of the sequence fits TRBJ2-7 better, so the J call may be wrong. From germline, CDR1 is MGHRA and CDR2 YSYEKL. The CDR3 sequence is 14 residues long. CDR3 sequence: CASSQELGAYEQYF. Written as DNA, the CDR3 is TGCGCCAGCAGCCAAGAGTTAGGGGCCTACGAGCAGTACTTC.

CDR3 loop: CASSQDRGSGGSYTDTQYF. CDR3 coding DNA: TGCGCCAGCAGCCAAGATCGTGGTAGCGGGGGGTCCTACACAGATACGCAGTATTTT. The rearrangement links TRBV4-1 to TRBJ2-3; 10 positions agree with TRBD2. The CDR3 spans 19 residues. Unmatched junction bases numbered 11, after V lost 0 bases and J lost 2 bases. Per the germline V gene, CDR1 is MGHRA and CDR2 is YSYEKL.

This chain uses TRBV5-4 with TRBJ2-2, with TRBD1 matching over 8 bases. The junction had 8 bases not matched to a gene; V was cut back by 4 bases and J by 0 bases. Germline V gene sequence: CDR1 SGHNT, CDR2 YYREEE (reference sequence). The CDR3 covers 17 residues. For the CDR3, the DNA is TGTGCCAGCAGCCGAGACAGGGGCCCCTCGAACACCGGGGAGCTGTTTTTT. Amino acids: CASSRDRGPSNTGELFF.

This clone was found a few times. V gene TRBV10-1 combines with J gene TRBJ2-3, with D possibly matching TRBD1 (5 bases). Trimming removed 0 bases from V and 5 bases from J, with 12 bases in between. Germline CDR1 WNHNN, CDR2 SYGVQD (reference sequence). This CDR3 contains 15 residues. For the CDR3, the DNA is TGCGCCAGCAGTGAGTCGATGGTCAGGGTAGATACGCAGTATTTT. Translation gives CASSESMVRVDTQYF.